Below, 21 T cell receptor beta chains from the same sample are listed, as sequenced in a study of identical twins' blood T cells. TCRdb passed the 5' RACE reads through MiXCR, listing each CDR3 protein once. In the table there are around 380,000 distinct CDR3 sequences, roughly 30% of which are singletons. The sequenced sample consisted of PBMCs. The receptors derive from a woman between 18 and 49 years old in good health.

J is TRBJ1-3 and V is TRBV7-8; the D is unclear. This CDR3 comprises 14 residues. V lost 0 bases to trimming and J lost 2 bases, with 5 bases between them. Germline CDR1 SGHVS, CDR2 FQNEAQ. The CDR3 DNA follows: TGTGCCAGCAGCTTAGCACCAGCTGGAAACACCATATATTTT. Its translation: CASSLAPAGNTIYF.

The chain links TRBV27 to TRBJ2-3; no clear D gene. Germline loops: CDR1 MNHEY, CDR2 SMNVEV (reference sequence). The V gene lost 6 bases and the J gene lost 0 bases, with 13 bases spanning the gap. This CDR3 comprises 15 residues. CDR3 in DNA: TGTGCCAGCAGCGGACCCTCGACTAGCACAGATACGCAGTATTTT. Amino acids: CASSGPSTSTDTQYF.

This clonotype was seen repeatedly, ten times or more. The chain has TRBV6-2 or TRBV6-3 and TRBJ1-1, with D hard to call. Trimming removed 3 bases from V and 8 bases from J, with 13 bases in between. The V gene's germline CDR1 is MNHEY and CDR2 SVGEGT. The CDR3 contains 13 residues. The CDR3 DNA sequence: TGTGCCAGCAGTTATAACCCGGAGACCGAAGCTTTCTTT. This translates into CASSYNPETEAFF.

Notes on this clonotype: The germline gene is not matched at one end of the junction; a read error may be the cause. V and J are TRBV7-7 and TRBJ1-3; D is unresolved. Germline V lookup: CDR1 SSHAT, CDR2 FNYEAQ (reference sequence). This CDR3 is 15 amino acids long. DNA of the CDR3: TGTGCCGGCAGCGCCCAAGGCGGGGCTGGAAACACCATATATTTT. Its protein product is CAGSAQGGAGNTIYF. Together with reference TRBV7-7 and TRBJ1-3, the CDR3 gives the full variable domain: GAGVSQSPRYKVTKRGQDVTLRCDPISSHATLYWYQQALGQGPEFLTYFNYEAQPDKSGLPSDRFSAERPEGSISTLTIQRTEQRDSAMYRCAGSAQGGAGNTIYFGEGSWLTVV.

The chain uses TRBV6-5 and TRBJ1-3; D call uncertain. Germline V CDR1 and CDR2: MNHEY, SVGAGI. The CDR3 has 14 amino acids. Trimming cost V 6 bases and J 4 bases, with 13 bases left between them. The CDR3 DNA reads TGTGCCAGCAGCCCCCTGACATACGGAAACACCATATATTTT. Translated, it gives CASSPLTYGNTIYF.

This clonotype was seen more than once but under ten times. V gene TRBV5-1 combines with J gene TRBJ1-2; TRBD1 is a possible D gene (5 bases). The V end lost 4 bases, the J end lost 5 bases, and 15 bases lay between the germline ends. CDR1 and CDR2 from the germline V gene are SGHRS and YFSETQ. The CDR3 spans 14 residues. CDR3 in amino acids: CASSPSWGSYGYTF. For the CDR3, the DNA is TGCGCCAGCAGCCCGTCCTGGGGGTCGTATGGCTACACCTTC.

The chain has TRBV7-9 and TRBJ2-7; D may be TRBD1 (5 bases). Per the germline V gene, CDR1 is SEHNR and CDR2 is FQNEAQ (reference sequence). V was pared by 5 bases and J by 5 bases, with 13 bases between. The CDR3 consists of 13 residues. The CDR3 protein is CASSSTGSNEQYF. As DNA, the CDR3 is TGTGCCAGCAGCAGCACAGGTTCCAACGAGCAGTACTTC.

CDR3 protein: CASSSTVDTDTQYF. The CDR3 DNA is TGTGCCAGCAGCTCGACAGTTGACACAGATACGCAGTATTTT. This chain links TRBV7-2 with TRBJ2-3; possible D gene TRBD1, 5 bases. Germline CDR1 reads SGHTA; CDR2 reads FQGNSA. The CDR3 covers 14 residues. Trimming removed 4 bases from V and 2 bases from J, with 10 bases in between.

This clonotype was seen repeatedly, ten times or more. CDR3 amino acids: CASKYPGTSNTEAFF. The CDR3 DNA sequence: TGTGCCAGTAAATACCCCGGGACATCTAACACTGAAGCTTTCTTT. The chain uses TRBV6-2 or TRBV6-3 and TRBJ1-1, with D maybe TRBD1 (6 bases). V was cut by 9 bases and J by 2 bases, with 19 bases left in between. CDR3 length: 15 amino acids. Germline V lookup: CDR1 MNHEY, CDR2 SVGEGT.

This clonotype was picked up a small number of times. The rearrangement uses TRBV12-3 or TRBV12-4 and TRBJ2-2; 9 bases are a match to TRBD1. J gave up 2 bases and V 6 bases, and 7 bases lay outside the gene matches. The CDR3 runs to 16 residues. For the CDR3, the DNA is TGTGCCAGCAGCCCACGGACAGGGGTTAACACCGGGGAGCTGTTTTTT. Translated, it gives CASSPRTGVNTGELFF.

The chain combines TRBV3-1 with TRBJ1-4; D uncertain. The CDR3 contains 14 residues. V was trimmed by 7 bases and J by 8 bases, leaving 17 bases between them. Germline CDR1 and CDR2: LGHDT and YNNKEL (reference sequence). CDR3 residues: CASNLGVAREKLFF. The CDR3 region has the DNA TGTGCCAGCAACCTTGGAGTCGCCCGGGAAAAACTGTTTTTT.

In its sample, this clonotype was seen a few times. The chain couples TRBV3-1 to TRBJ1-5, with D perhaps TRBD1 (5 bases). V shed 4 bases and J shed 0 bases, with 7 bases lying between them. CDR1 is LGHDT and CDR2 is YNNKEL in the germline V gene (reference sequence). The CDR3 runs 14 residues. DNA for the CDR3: TGTGCCAGCAGCCTCAGGGCTAGCAATCAGCCCCAGCATTTT. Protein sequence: CASSLRASNQPQHF.

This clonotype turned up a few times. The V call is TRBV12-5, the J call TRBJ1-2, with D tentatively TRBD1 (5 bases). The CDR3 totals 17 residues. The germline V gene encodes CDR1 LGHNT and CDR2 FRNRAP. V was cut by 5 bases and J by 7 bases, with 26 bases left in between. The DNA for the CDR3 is TGTGCTAGTGGTGCTCCTCCAGGGCCAACTTTTCGCCCTGGCTACACCTTC. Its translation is CASGAPPGPTFRPGYTF.

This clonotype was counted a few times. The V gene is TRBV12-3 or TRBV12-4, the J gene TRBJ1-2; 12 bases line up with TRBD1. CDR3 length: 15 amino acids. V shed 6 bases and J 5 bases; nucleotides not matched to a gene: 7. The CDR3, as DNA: TGTGCCAGCAGGGGACAGGGGGCGGGTTCTTATGGCTACACCTTC. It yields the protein CASRGQGAGSYGYTF.

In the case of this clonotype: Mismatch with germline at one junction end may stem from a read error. The CDR3 spells CIARRRTGGNTIYF. DNA of the CDR3: TGCATTGCTAGAAGAAGGACGGGGGGAAACACCATATATTTT. V and J are TRBV20-1 and TRBJ1-3, with D unclear. Germline V gives CDR1 DFQATT, CDR2 SNEGSKA (reference sequence). The CDR3 covers 14 residues.

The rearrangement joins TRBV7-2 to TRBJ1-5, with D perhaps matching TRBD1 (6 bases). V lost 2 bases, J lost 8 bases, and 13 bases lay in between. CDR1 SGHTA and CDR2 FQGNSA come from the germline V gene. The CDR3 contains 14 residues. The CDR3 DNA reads TGTGCCAGCAGCTTAAGCGGGGGCGATGAGCCCCAGCATTTT. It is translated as CASSLSGGDEPQHF.

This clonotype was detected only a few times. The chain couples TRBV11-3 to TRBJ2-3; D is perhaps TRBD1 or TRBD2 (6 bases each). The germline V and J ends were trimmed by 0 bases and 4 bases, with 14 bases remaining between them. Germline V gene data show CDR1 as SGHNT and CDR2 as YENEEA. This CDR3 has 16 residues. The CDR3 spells CASSLDGGANSDTQYF. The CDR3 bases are TGTGCCAGCAGCTTAGACGGGGGCGCGAATTCAGATACGCAGTATTTT.

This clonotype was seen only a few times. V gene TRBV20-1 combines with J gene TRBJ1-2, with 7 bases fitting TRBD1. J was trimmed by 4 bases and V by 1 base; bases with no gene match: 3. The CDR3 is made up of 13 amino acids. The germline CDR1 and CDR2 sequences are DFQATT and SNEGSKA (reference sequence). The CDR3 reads CSARAGTAYGYTF. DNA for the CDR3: TGCAGTGCTAGAGCCGGGACAGCCTATGGCTACACCTTC.

This CDR3 is CSARLSYEGQKGLYGYTF. The CDR3 region has the DNA TGCAGTGCTAGATTATCCTATGAGGGACAGAAGGGACTATATGGCTACACCTTC. V gene TRBV20-1 combines with J gene TRBJ1-2; 7 bases are shared with TRBD1. Germline loops: CDR1 DFQATT, CDR2 SNEGSKA (reference sequence). Unmatched junction bases numbered 20, after V lost 2 bases and J lost 5 bases. The CDR3 sequence is 18 residues long.

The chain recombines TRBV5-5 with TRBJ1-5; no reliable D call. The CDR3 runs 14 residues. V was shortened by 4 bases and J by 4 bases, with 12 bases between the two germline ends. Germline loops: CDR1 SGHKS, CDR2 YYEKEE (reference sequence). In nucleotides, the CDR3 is TGTGCCAGCAGCGACGGACCTTTTAATCAGCCCCAGCATTTT. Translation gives CASSDGPFNQPQHF.

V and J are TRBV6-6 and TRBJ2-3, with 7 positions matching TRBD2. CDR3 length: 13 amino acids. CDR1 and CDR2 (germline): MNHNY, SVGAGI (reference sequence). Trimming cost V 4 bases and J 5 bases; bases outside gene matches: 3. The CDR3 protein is CASSWIAGDTQYF. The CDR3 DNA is TGTGCCAGCAGTTGGATAGCGGGAGATACGCAGTATTTT.